This T cell receptor (beta chain) was sequenced in a study of T-cell memory formation after mild COVID-19. Study overall: Largely donor-specific TCR clusters were found. General observations from the study: Clones which contracted sat mainly in CM and EM if CD4+, and in EMRA if CD8+.

Points on this clonotype: Its antigen is as yet unknown.

MiXCR, applied by TCRdb to the 5' RACE reads, yields one record per CDR3 protein. This sample has approximately 340,000 distinct CDR3 sequences, with over 10% found just once. Trimming took 2 bases from V and 5 from J, leaving 7 bases between them. Germline-derived CDR1 and CDR2 are LGHDT and YNNKEL (reference sequence). This CDR3 contains 14 residues. Sequencing was carried out using PBMCs or a T cell subset sorted from them (not recorded which). The J gene is TRBJ1-6, the V gene TRBV3-1; D is unresolved. The receptor was derived from a man aged 18 to 30 who had mild COVID-19 (a few samples of this study predate the infection). Cell type and time point are not known. The CDR3 nucleotides are TGTGCCAGCAGCCAACGAGACAATAATTCACCCCTCCACTTT. It specifies CASSQRDNNSPLHF.